This T cell receptor beta chain was obtained from a study of T cell responses to AZD1222 COVID-19 vaccine. Overall study results and limits: There were vaccine-associated CD4 TCRs across spike, dominant at 160-218 and 743-854. Sampling that yielded the repertoires occurred only after the peak T cell response. A mostly white British donor set with more females was recruited, and clonal diversity was possibly underestimated. Close to half of all spike-specific TCRs reportedly target regions of the variants that are unmutated.

CDR3 length: 15 amino acids. V was shortened by 0 bases and J by 1 base, with 11 bases between the two germline ends. Germline V gene sequence: CDR1 SGDLS, CDR2 YYNGEE. Points on this clone: Its specificity is not known.

Profiled with immunoSEQ multiplex PCR; TCRdb holds only in-frame clones, not every one. The table has roughly 120,000 clones, roughly nine tenths seen once. This clonotype originated in an adult in good health. The source was peripheral blood, collected on day 0 of AZD1222 vaccination. The V gene is TRBV9, the J gene TRBJ2-7; D perhaps matches TRBD1 (6 bases). CDR3 bases: TGTGCCAGCAGCGTAGGACAGGCGGCGTCCTACGAGCAGTACTTC. This translates into CASSVGQAASYEQYF. Complete variable domain (other parts from reference TRBV9 and TRBJ2-7): DSGVTQTPKHLITATGQRVTLRCSPRSGDLSVYWYQQSLDQGLQFLIQYYNGEERAKGNILERFSAQQFPDLHSELNLSSLELGDSALYFCASSVGQAASYEQYFGPGTRLTVT.